This T cell receptor beta chain was captured in a study of monozygotic twins with inflammatory bowel disease (dated by TCRdb to 2018 to 2020). General notes on the study: The complete study included 30 or so monozygotic twin pairs: 19 IBD-discordant Danish pairs and nine German pairs, of which four were IBD-concordant and five were IBD-discordant. Each individual had, on average, about 151 000 unique TCRalpha sequences and 181 000 unique TCRbeta sequences available for analysis. Within discordant pairs, disease-associated traits were sought mainly by comparing IBD patients with their genetically identical healthy co-twins. The study at large found these results: Background noise and inter-individual variability may have been introduced into the repertoires by the differing immunosuppressive treatments among patients. TCRbeta repertoire diversity, by inverse Simpson index, was decreased in IBD patients compared with their healthy co-twins. Fewer clonotypes were shared with other individuals by IBD patients than by healthy twins, most markedly in patients showing signs of disease activity. Different T cell subtypes could not be distinguished in the analysis. Repertoire similarity did not differ between concordant and discordant twins, which could be due to limited statistical power. The results gave no support for a single strong signal or clonotype linked to IBD.

To note about this clonotype: The antigen it recognizes is unknown.

The CDR3 runs 14 residues from the cysteine to the phenylalanine. DNA was not recorded. From a lookup of the germline V gene (reference sequence), CDR1 and CDR2 are GTSNPN and SVGIG. Libraries were prepared through 5' RACE. Preparation of each TCR library used about 3,200 ng of total RNA. For each sample, cDNA synthesis was carried out in eight separate reactions using SMARTScribe reverse transcriptase. Unique molecular identifiers containing a 6-nucleotide sample barcode were introduced through template switching during cDNA synthesis. TCRalpha and TCRbeta cDNA was amplified in two nested PCRs of approximately 17 and 9 cycles, and bead purification was carried out after each PCR. Before amplification, the cDNA was treated with uracil DNA-glycosylase and purified using the QIAquick PCR purification kit. In the second PCR, Illumina TruSeq-compatible adapters and sample-specific barcodes were added. Library quality and concentration were assessed using TapeStation and Qubit, and 4.5 to 6.5 ng of each library was pooled. Pooled libraries were sequenced on an Illumina HiSeq2500 single-index Rapid Run with 2 x 100 bp reads and custom sequencing primers. As for the authors' bioinformatics: MiGEC version 1.2.6 was used for UMI-based consensus assembly, which corrected PCR and sequencing errors. MiXCR version 2.1.1 handled V(D)J alignment, clonotype assembly and CDR3 extraction. To normalise gene usage, clonotype sharing and MAIT/NKT TCR abundance, the top 1000, 10 000 and 20 000 clonotypes in each sample were analysed. Diversity was computed as the inverse Simpson index with the vegan R package after downsampling to 27 000 UMIs. Statistical testing used paired Mann-Whitney U tests on the discordant twin pairs and applied Benjamini-Hochberg correction for multiple testing. Through TCRdb reprocessing, the reads give one entry per CDR3 protein sequence; DNA is omitted. The V and J calls come from TCRdb's annotation, not from the publication. The table held for this sample gives roughly 150,000 distinct CDR3 sequences. The ten largest make up 0.95% to 1.5% of the sample.

From each donor, an approximately 2.5 ml peripheral blood sample was collected into PAXgene tubes and stored at -80 degrees C. Total RNA was isolated from whole blood with the PAXgene blood miRNA kit on an automated QIAcube, without T cell sorting. Deep TCRalpha and TCRbeta repertoire profiling with unique molecular barcoding was performed on peripheral blood of monozygotic twin pairs concordant or discordant for inflammatory bowel disease. Smoking habits were recorded for all twin pairs, and individuals were classified as current, former or never smokers. This TCR was recovered from a human donor with ulcerative colitis or Crohn's disease, or a healthy co-twin of an affected twin (not recorded which). The sequencing sample was made of blood. The chain is made from TRBV30 and TRBJ1-2; TCRdb lists TRBD1, though no DNA is available to test this call. The CDR3 region: CAWRLTRDTSGYTF.